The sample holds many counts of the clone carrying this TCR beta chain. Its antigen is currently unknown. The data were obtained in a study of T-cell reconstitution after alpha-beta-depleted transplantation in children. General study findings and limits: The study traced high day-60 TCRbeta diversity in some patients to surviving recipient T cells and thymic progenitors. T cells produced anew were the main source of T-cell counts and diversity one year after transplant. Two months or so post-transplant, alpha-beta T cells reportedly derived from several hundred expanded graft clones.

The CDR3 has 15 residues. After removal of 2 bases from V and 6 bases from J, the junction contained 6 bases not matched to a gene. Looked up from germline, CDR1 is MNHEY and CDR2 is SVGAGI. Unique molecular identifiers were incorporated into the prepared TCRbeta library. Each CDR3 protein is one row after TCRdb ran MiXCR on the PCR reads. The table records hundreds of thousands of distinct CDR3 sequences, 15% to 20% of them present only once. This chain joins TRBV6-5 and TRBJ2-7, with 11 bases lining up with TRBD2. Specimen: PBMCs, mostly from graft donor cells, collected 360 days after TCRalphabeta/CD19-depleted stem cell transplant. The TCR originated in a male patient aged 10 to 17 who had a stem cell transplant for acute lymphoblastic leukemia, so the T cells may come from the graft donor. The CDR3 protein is CASSYRLAGQSEQYF. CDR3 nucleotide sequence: TGTGCCAGCAGTTACCGACTAGCGGGACAGAGCGAGCAGTACTTC.